The 19 T cell receptor beta chains below all came from one sample that was sequenced in a study of blood T cell repertoires in COVID-19. Using immunoSEQ multiplex PCR, the repertoire was profiled, and TCRdb retains in-frame clones only, with some absent. This sample yields about 250,000 clones, of which 70% to 90% are seen a single time; approximately 5.1% belongs to the top ten. The sample comprised peripheral blood. These receptors were taken from a man aged 50-59 years with COVID-19, enrolled during active disease.

The rearrangement links TRBV5-5 to TRBJ1-5; 7 bases agree with TRBD1. This CDR3 comprises 14 residues. The V gene's germline CDR1 is SGHKS and CDR2 YYEKEE (reference sequence). V shed 0 bases and J 4 bases; nucleotides not matched to a gene: 1. In nucleotides, the CDR3 is TGTGCCAGCAGCTTGGACAGGGGAAATCAGCCCCAGCATTTT. Translated: CASSLDRGNQPQHF. The variable domain in full, with the rest retrieved from reference TRBV5-5 and TRBJ1-5, is DAGVTQSPTHLIKTRGQQVTLRCSPISGHKSVSWYQQVLGQGPQFIFQYYEKEERGRGNFPDRFSARQFPNYSSELNVNALLLGDSALYLCASSLDRGNQPQHFGDGTRLSIL.

This chain links TRBV12-5 with TRBJ2-6; 7 bases align to TRBD2. Germline V gene data show CDR1 as LGHNT and CDR2 as FRNRAP. This CDR3 is built from 17 residues. V was pared by 2 bases and J by 2 bases, with 6 bases of the junction left unmatched. CDR3 loop: CASGLTSGLAGANVLTF. The CDR3 nucleotides read TGTGCTAGTGGTTTGACCTCCGGACTAGCTGGGGCCAACGTCCTGACTTTC. The full variable domain, rest sourced from reference TRBV12-5 and TRBJ2-6, is DARVTQTPRHKVTEMGQEVTMRCQPILGHNTVFWYRQTMMQGLELLAYFRNRAPLDDSGMPKDRFSAEMPDATLATLKIQPSEPRDSAVYFCASGLTSGLAGANVLTFGAGSRLTVL.

The V call is TRBV27, the J call TRBJ2-7, with 10 positions matching TRBD1. The CDR3 extends over 14 amino acids. Germline trimming cut 3 bases from V and 4 bases from J; bases unmatched to any gene: 3. Germline V CDR1 and CDR2: MNHEY, SMNVEV (reference sequence). The CDR3 region is CASSFGTGEYEQYF. DNA of the CDR3: TGTGCCAGCAGTTTTGGGACAGGGGAGTACGAGCAGTACTTC.

The rearrangement uses TRBV2 and TRBJ2-7, with D maybe TRBD2 (7 bases). The CDR3 extends over 14 amino acids. V was cut by 6 bases and J by 3 bases, with 15 bases left in between. Looked up from germline, CDR1 is SNHLY and CDR2 is FYNNEI. CDR3 DNA: TGTGCCAGCAGAAAAGGGGGGGATAACTACGAGCAGTACTTC. Amino acid sequence: CASRKGGDNYEQYF.

Note on this clone: Mismatch with germline at one junction end may stem from a read error. The chain links TRBV2 to TRBJ1-2; D gene ambiguous. CDR1 SNHLY and CDR2 FYNNEI come from the germline V gene. The CDR3 contains 14 residues. CDR3 loop: CASSEASGDYGYTF. The CDR3 nucleotides are TGTGCCAGCAGCGAAGCATCGGGAGACTATGGCTACACCTTC.

The chain carries TRBV7-2 and TRBJ2-1, with 11 bases that match TRBD2. CDR3 length: 15 residues. Germline V lookup: CDR1 SGHTA, CDR2 FQGNSA. Trimming removed 5 bases from V and 7 bases from J; junction bases left unmatched: 7. CDR3 protein: CASSDSSGGANEQFF. The CDR3 coding sequence is TGTGCCAGCAGCGACAGTAGCGGGGGGGCGAATGAGCAGTTCTTC. Using reference TRBV7-2 and TRBJ2-1 for the parts outside the CDR3, the full variable domain is GAGVSQSPSNKVTEKGKDVELRCDPISGHTALYWYRQSLGQGLEFLIYFQGNSAPDKSGLPSDRFSAERTGGSVSTLTIQRTQQEDSAVYLCASSDSSGGANEQFFGPGTRLTVL.

The rearrangement links TRBV28 to TRBJ2-5; 11 positions match TRBD2. The CDR3 consists of 17 residues. Germline values: CDR1 MDHEN, CDR2 SYDVKM. V lost 5 bases and J lost 5; bases outside the gene matches: 13. The CDR3 protein is CASSSLLAGGVLETQYF. The CDR3 nucleotides read TGTGCCAGCAGTAGCCTCCTAGCGGGGGGCGTCTTGGAGACCCAGTACTTC.

This clone was observed a single time. This chain uses TRBV10-3 with TRBJ1-1; D ambiguous. The CDR3 runs to 11 residues. Trimming shortened V by 8 bases and J by 3 bases, and 7 bases separated the two germline ends. Looked up from germline, CDR1 is ENHRY and CDR2 is SYGVKD. DNA for the CDR3: TGTGCCATCCTTGACTACACTGAAGCTTTCTTT. Protein sequence: CAILDYTEAFF.

This clone was seen a few times. The chain couples TRBV5-1 to TRBJ2-3; D is possibly TRBD1 (6 bases). The germline V and J ends were trimmed by 2 bases and 3 bases, with 10 bases remaining between them. The germline gives CDR1 SGHRS, CDR2 YFSETQ. The CDR3 has 14 residues. The CDR3 nucleotides are TGCGCCAGCAGCTTCCAGGGGTATACAGATACGCAGTATTTT. Translating gives CASSFQGYTDTQYF.

The chain couples TRBV10-3 to TRBJ2-5, with TRBD2 matching over 10 bases. The V gene end was trimmed by 10 bases and the J gene end by 5 bases; junction bases not matched to a gene: 13. The germline CDR1 and CDR2 sequences are ENHRY and SYGVKD. This CDR3 is built from 15 residues. This chain's CDR3 is CATSLGGSGGETQYF. The CDR3 DNA reads TGTGCCACCAGCCTAGGGGGTAGCGGGGGGGAGACCCAGTACTTC.

This chain connects TRBV20-1 to TRBJ2-2, with D tentatively TRBD1 (6 bases). The CDR3 length is 15 residues. Germline V CDR1 and CDR2: DFQATT, SNEGSKA (reference sequence). Trimming removed 3 bases from V and 6 bases from J, with 17 bases in between. CDR3 sequence (DNA): TGCAGTGCTAGTCGTACAGGGCGCGCTCCCGGGGAGCTGTTTTTT. Protein: CSASRTGRAPGELFF.

This clone was counted once. This chain links TRBV2 with TRBJ2-6; unclear D gene. Germline V lookup: CDR1 SNHLY, CDR2 FYNNEI. V was shortened by 4 bases and J by 2 bases, with 12 bases between the two germline ends. The CDR3 has 16 residues. The CDR3 sequence is CASSVAATAGANVLTF. CDR3 nucleotide sequence: TGTGCCAGCAGTGTCGCGGCGACGGCTGGGGCCAACGTCCTGACTTTC.

As for this clone: The same CDR3 can be traced to other DNA sequences in this sample. The chain employs TRBV7-2 and TRBJ1-1; 11 bases map to TRBD1. Germline V lookup: CDR1 SGHTA, CDR2 FQGNSA. This CDR3 is built from 15 residues. The ends lost 5 bases at V and 7 bases at J; junction bases unmatched: 9. CDR3 sequence reads: CASSPDRGQGYEAFF. For the CDR3, the DNA is TGTGCCAGCAGCCCGGACAGGGGGCAAGGGTATGAAGCTTTCTTT.

The genes are TRBV29-1 and TRBJ1-3; D not resolved. Per the germline V gene, CDR1 is SQVTM and CDR2 is ANQGSEA. V was clipped by 7 bases and J by 0 bases, with 10 bases between them. This CDR3 spans 13 amino acids. CDR3 residues: CSGAYSSGNTIYF. The CDR3 nucleotides are TGCAGCGGGGCGTACAGCTCTGGAAACACCATATATTTT. The whole variable domain, filled in from reference TRBV29-1 and TRBJ1-3, reads SAVISQKPSRDICQRGTSLTIQCQVDSQVTMMFWYRQQPGQSLTLIATANQGSEATYESGFVIDKFPISRPNLTFSTLTVSNMSPEDSSIYLCSGAYSSGNTIYFGEGSWLTVV.

The chain employs TRBV11-1 and TRBJ2-7, with TRBD2 as a possible D gene (7 bases). Per the germline V gene, CDR1 is SGHAT and CDR2 is FQDESV (reference sequence). This CDR3 contains 13 residues. V gave up 7 bases and J gave up 6 bases, with 16 bases separating them. In DNA, the CDR3 is TGTGCCAGCACCTGGGGGGGCAGCGGCGAGCAGTACTTC. Its protein is CASTWGGSGEQYF.

The chain joins TRBV6-4 to TRBJ2-7; TRBD1 matches at 10 bases. Germline values: CDR1 MRHNA, CDR2 SNTAGT. V gave up 6 bases and J gave up 4 bases; unmatched junction bases: 3. The CDR3 totals 13 residues. CDR3 amino acids: CASSPDRGYEQYF. As DNA, the CDR3 is TGTGCCAGCAGCCCGGACAGGGGGTACGAGCAGTACTTC.

DNA of the CDR3: TGTGCCAGCAGCCAAGATCGGGAGGGGGAGGGGCTCGCTTTCTTT. The encoded protein is CASSQDREGEGLAFF. The rearrangement uses TRBV4-2 and TRBJ1-1, with D maybe TRBD1 (6 bases). CDR1 is LGHNA and CDR2 is YNFKEQ in the germline V gene. The V and J ends lost 0 bases and 11 bases respectively, with 19 bases between them. CDR3 length: 15 residues.

This chain connects TRBV5-8 to TRBJ1-2, with 9 bases matching TRBD1. The CDR3 is 13 amino acids. The trim removed 5 bases at V and 8 bases at J, leaving 7 bases unmatched. Germline CDR1 and CDR2: SGHTS and YDEGEE. CDR3 region: CASRRGTGIGYTF. Written as DNA, the CDR3 is TGTGCCAGCAGGCGGGGGACAGGGATCGGCTACACCTTC.

This clone has a single count. This chain links TRBV7-6 with TRBJ1-6, with 10 bases that match TRBD1. Germline V gives CDR1 SGHVS, CDR2 FNYEAQ. This CDR3 spans 15 amino acids. After removal of 5 bases from V and 6 bases from J, the junction contained 4 bases not matched to a gene. CDR3 in amino acids: CASSAGQGGNSPLHF. In DNA, the CDR3 is TGTGCCAGCAGCGCAGGACAGGGGGGTAATTCACCCCTCCACTTT.